This T cell receptor beta chain emerged from a study of T cells after yellow fever vaccination. About the research overall: Preparation of fractions with low cell numbers was performed using SMART-Seq v4 Ultra Low Input.

TCRdb processed the 5' RACE reads anew with MiXCR; each CDR3 protein has one entry. The data contain approximately 610,000 distinct CDR3 sequences, around 17% of them seen just once; the ten biggest clones take up 15% to 20%. The CDR3 length is 12 residues. V was pared by 7 bases and J by 5 bases, with 11 bases between. From germline, CDR1 is MDHEN and CDR2 SYDVKM. J is TRBJ1-1 and V is TRBV28; possibly TRBD1 for D (5 bases). This sample comprised PBMCs, obtained 5 days after the first yellow fever vaccination. The TCR comes from a man aged 18 to 29 who received the YFV17D yellow fever vaccine. The CDR3: CASIGGWTEAFF. CDR3 DNA sequence: TGTGCCAGCATTGGGGGTTGGACTGAAGCTTTCTTT.